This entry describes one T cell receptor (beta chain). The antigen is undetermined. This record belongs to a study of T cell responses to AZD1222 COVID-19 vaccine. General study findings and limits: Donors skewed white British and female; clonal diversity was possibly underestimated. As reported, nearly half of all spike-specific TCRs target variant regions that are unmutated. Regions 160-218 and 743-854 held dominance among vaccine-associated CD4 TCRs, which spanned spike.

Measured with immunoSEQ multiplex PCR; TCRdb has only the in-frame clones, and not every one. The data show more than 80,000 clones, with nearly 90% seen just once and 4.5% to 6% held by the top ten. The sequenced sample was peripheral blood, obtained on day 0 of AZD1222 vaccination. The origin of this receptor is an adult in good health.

The CDR3 loop reads CASSLTAGQGYNEQFF. As DNA, the CDR3 is TGTGCCAGCAGCTTGACGGCCGGACAGGGCTACAATGAGCAGTTCTTC. V usage is TRBV7-8 and J usage is TRBJ2-1, with 8 positions matching TRBD1. V was clipped by 3 bases and J by 3 bases; unmatched bases: 7. CDR1 SGHVS and CDR2 FQNEAQ come from the germline V gene. This CDR3 spans 16 amino acids.